This TCR beta chain was captured in a study of T cells in Graves' hyperthyroidism and ophthalmopathy (dated by TCRdb to the late 2010s). Describing the broader study: Peripheral blood was collected at initial diagnosis, before any treatment. The 100 or so discovery patients were randomly split 7:3 into training and test sets. The study also compared thyroid tissue and blood T-cell repertoires from about 6 Graves' hyperthyroidism patients. An independent validation cohort of around 19 hyperthyroidism patients and 17 patients who later progressed to ophthalmopathy tested prospective prediction of ophthalmopathy. To identify distinguishing TCR V-J signatures, a discovery cohort of around 98 patients was used, comprising approximately 40 with Graves' ophthalmopathy and roughly 60 with stable Graves' hyperthyroidism. Once sampling was done, hyperthyroidism patients were given methimazole at a starting dose of 30 mg daily, whereas ophthalmopathy patients were given high-dose intravenous methylprednisolone. According to the paper, TCR Vbeta CDR3 sequencing was carried out on 120 to 150 peripheral blood samples, which came from approximately 43 ophthalmopathy, some 73 hyperthyroidism and around 17 progressor patients.

General findings and caveats noted by the study authors: Most expanded thyroid clonotypes (frequency above 0.001) were also detected in blood, suggesting blood repertoires may reflect thyroid immune responses. A model built on a 13 V-J signature distinguished ophthalmopathy from stable hyperthyroidism, reaching around 90% sensitivity and 81% to 83% specificity in cross-validation and 80%/75% in testing. During validation, the model predicted progression to ophthalmopathy a median of approximately 6 months ahead of onset, with approximately 71% sensitivity and around 73% specificity. Sample size was not statistically predetermined, and investigators were not blinded to group allocation.

In the ophthalmopathy patients, disease was moderately to severely active, with a Clinical Activity Score of 3 or more, a NOSPECS grade of 4 or more, and a duration of less than 3 months. Patients with uncontrolled infections, other autoimmune diseases, pregnancy or lactation were excluded. Clinical symptoms, serum thyroxine and TRAb, thyroid ultrasound, and orbital computed tomography formed the basis for the diagnoses. PBMCs were isolated from about 9 ml of fresh peripheral blood by Ficoll-Paque density gradient centrifugation. Trizol reagent was used to extract total RNA, and RNA quality was then checked on an Agilent 2100 Bioanalyzer. This clonotype has ten or more counts. The antigen it binds to is not known. Per-base qualities were not stored, and no clone one base away is much larger. V is reduced by 2 bases and J by 8 bases, leaving a spacing of 21 bases between them. The CDR3 has 16 amino acids, counting the end cysteine and phenylalanine. Just CDR3 DNA is preserved here, 48 bases in frame from base 1. CDR1 KGHSH and CDR2 LQKENI are derived from the germline V gene.

Amplification of TCR beta CDR3 regions was carried out from RNA transcripts. The TCR CDR3 was subjected to a first round of RT-PCR using the HTBI primer set and the Qiagen OneStep RT-PCR kit. A second multiplex PCR round built the libraries, followed by size selection and purification. The libraries were sequenced on an Illumina HiSeq2000 using paired-end 100 bp reads. Regarding the original processing steps: SOAPnuke was used to process the raw data, with reads discarded if the reads contained adapters or uncalled bases, had a mean Phred below 15, or lacked an exact constant-primer or identifier match. High-quality paired reads were merged with COPE v1.2.5, and unique nucleotide sequences were defined as clonotypes. MiTCR v1.1 was used to align the clonotypes against IMGT TRBV, TRBD and TRBJ reference segments. Analysis was restricted to V-J combinations with a frequency above 0.0001, which covered about 99% of repertoires. The TCS score was defined as F50 (clonal expansion) divided by E x V (chaos), with BLOSUM62-based TCRdist calculated between CDR3 peptides within each V-J. Welch's t-statistics and random forest reduced 500 to 550 V-J features to roughly 13, which were used in a naive Bayes classifier (R e1071). TCRdb cleaned the public reads at Q25 with fastp, built clones with MiXCR and kept in-frame beta chains. Entries that share a CDR3 protein sequence are merged under the most common genes and DNA. TCRdb's processing, not the authors' own work, is the source of the V and J calls. The sample data list about 400,000 distinct CDR3 sequences, and around an eighth of these were observed just once. The ten largest clones take up 25% to 30% of the sample.

Sequenced sample: blood. The origin of this receptor is a man aged 50-60 years with Graves' ophthalmopathy. The V and J segments used are TRBV18 and TRBJ1-2; the D segment could be TRBD1, given 6 matching bases. CDR3 loop: CASSPGSRGPILGYTF. The DNA sequence follows: TGTGCCAGCTCACCAGGCAGCAGGGGTCCCATTTTGGGCTACACCTTC.